The text below deals with one T cell receptor (beta chain). CDR1 and CDR2 (germline): LGHDT, YNNKEL (reference sequence). The V segment lost 0 bases and the J segment 1 base; nucleotides outside the gene matches: 10. CDR3 length: 19 residues. This sample stems from a study of blood T cell repertoires in COVID-19. Study at large: Sites in the United States, Italy and Spain provided acute and convalescent COVID-19 samples. Sample material is recorded as cDNA or gDNA derived from T cells, B-cell-depleted T cells, or PBMCs.

TCRdb keeps only in-frame clones here, not all; method: immunoSEQ multiplex PCR. The profile shows about 99,000 clones, roughly four fifths of them singletons. Sequencing input: peripheral blood. The V call is TRBV3-1 (or the pseudogene TRBV3-2), the J call TRBJ2-1, with 9 bases that match TRBD2. This clonotype was sampled from a man aged 55 to 70 with acute or convalescent COVID-19. CDR3 sequence reads: CASSQEGWTSVPSYNEQFF. The CDR3 nucleotides are TGTGCCAGCAGCCAAGAGGGATGGACTAGCGTGCCATCCTACAATGAGCAGTTCTTC.